The next 30 T cell receptor beta chains were all read from a single sample in a study of T cell responses to AZD1222 COVID-19 vaccine. This table comes from immunoSEQ multiplex PCR, and its TCRdb copy is limited to in-frame clones, with some not included. Of tens of thousands of clones listed, around 92% were seen once; the top ten hold more than 14%. Sequencing was performed on peripheral blood, taken 28 days after the second AZD1222 dose. The receptors were sampled from an adult who received the AZD1222 COVID-19 vaccine.

The chain is built from TRBV5-4 and TRBJ1-1; D not certain. V was shortened by 6 bases and J by 4 bases, with 10 bases between the two germline ends. Germline CDR1 is SGHNT and CDR2 is YYREEE (reference sequence). The CDR3 loop spans 12 amino acids. The CDR3 DNA reads TGTGCCAGCATGGGGATCGGCACTGAAGCTTTCTTT. Translated, it gives CASMGIGTEAFF. Full variable domain (remainder filled in from reference TRBV5-4 and TRBJ1-1): ETGVTQSPTHLIKTRGQQVTLRCSSQSGHNTVSWYQQALGQGPQFIFQYYREEENGRGNFPPRFSGLQFPNYSSELNVNALELDDSALYLCASMGIGTEAFFGQGTRLTVV.

This chain links TRBV7-6 with TRBJ2-2; D unclear. The V gene's germline CDR1 is SGHVS and CDR2 FNYEAQ. This CDR3 spans 16 amino acids. V was pared by 1 base and J by 6 bases, with 15 bases between. The CDR3 DNA is TGTGCCAGCAGCTTAGGCCCACACAGACCCCCCGGGGAGCTGTTTTTT. As protein: CASSLGPHRPPGELFF.

The V gene is TRBV18, the J gene TRBJ1-4; TRBD1 matches at 9 bases. The length of the CDR3 is 14 residues. V was pared by 4 bases and J by 8 bases, with 5 bases of the junction left unmatched. Germline CDR1 and CDR2: KGHSH and LQKENI. The CDR3 DNA sequence: TGTGCCAGCTCACTACGGACAGGGGACGAAAAACTGTTTTTT. This translates into CASSLRTGDEKLFF.

The CDR3: CATSRDRIQTQYF. The DNA of the CDR3 is TGTGCCACCAGCAGAGATAGGATCCAGACCCAGTACTTC. This rearrangement joins TRBV15 to TRBJ2-5, with D uncertain. V was shortened by 0 bases and J by 6 bases, with 8 bases between the two germline ends. This CDR3 spans 13 amino acids. Looked up from germline, CDR1 is LNHNV and CDR2 is YYDKDF (reference sequence).

This clone was detected once. The chain is built from TRBV27 and TRBJ1-2; perhaps TRBD1 as D (5 bases). V was shortened by 5 bases and J by 2 bases, with 12 bases between the two germline ends. The germline V gene has CDR1 MNHEY and CDR2 SMNVEV (reference sequence). CDR3 length: 14 amino acids. CDR3 protein: CASSLRGPNYGYTF. The DNA of the CDR3 is TGTGCCAGCAGTCTTCGGGGCCCGAACTATGGCTACACCTTC.

The chain couples TRBV5-5 to TRBJ1-5, with a possible D match to TRBD1 (6 bases). V gave up 4 bases and J gave up 4 bases, with 9 bases separating them. This CDR3 comprises 13 residues. The germline V gene has CDR1 SGHKS and CDR2 YYEKEE (reference sequence). The CDR3 coding sequence is TGTGCCAGCAGCCCAACAGGGAATCAGCCCCAGCATTTT. Encoded protein: CASSPTGNQPQHF.

The table lists this clone with a few counts. The V and J genes are TRBV6-2 or TRBV6-3 and TRBJ1-4; the match to TRBD1 covers 7 bases. This CDR3 contains 14 residues. CDR1 is MNHEY and CDR2 is SVGEGT in the germline V gene. V gave up 4 bases and J gave up 5 bases; unmatched junction bases: 4. The CDR3 coding sequence is TGTGCCAGCAGTTCGGGGACAGTCAATGAAAAACTGTTTTTT. This codes for CASSSGTVNEKLFF.

This rearrangement joins TRBV5-1 to TRBJ2-1; the match to TRBD2 covers 9 bases. The CDR3 extends over 15 amino acids. Unmatched junction bases numbered 6, after V lost 1 base and J lost 7 bases. Germline values: CDR1 SGHRS, CDR2 YFSETQ. The CDR3 here is CASSLIPSGANEQFF. CDR3 bases: TGCGCCAGCAGCTTGATTCCTAGCGGGGCAAATGAGCAGTTCTTC.

This clone has only a few counts. This sequence joins TRBV11-3 and TRBJ1-6; 7 bases map to TRBD1. The CDR3 consists of 15 residues. Germline-derived CDR1 and CDR2 are SGHNT and YENEEA. J gave up 7 bases and V 4 bases, and 7 bases lay outside the gene matches. DNA for the CDR3: TGTGCCAGCAGCTCGTCGACAGGGAAAAATTCACCCCTCCACTTT. The encoded protein is CASSSSTGKNSPLHF.

This chain connects TRBV5-6 to TRBJ2-7; D ambiguous. The ends were cut back, 0 bases at V and 2 bases at J, with 15 bases in the middle. Germline V gene data show CDR1 as SGHDT and CDR2 as YYEEEE. This CDR3 is 16 amino acids long. For the CDR3, the DNA is TGTGCCAGCAGCTTGGATTCCGGCCTAGGGACCTACGAGCAGTACTTC. This sequence encodes CASSLDSGLGTYEQYF. The whole variable domain, filled in from reference TRBV5-6 and TRBJ2-7, reads DAGVTQSPTHLIKTRGQQVTLRCSPKSGHDTVSWYQQALGQGPQFIFQYYEEEERQRGNFPDRFSGHQFPNYSSELNVNALLLGDSALYLCASSLDSGLGTYEQYFGPGTRLTVT.

The chain uses TRBV7-2 and TRBJ2-7, with TRBD2 matching 13 bases. J gave up 6 bases and V 5 bases, and 13 bases lay outside the gene matches. Germline lookup yields CDR1 SGHTA and CDR2 FQGNSA. This CDR3 contains 17 residues. Here the CDR3 reads CASSLEGRTSGRVEQYF. For the CDR3, the DNA is TGTGCCAGCAGCCTAGAGGGGCGGACTAGCGGGAGAGTCGAGCAGTACTTC.

The chain is built from TRBV15 and TRBJ2-3; the D gene is possibly TRBD1 (5 bases). Trimming took off 6 bases at V and 0 bases at J, with 13 bases between the two ends. The CDR3 sequence is 15 residues long. Germline loops: CDR1 LNHNV, CDR2 YYDKDF (reference sequence). The CDR3 nucleotides are TGTGCCACCAGAAATGACAGAGCTAGCACAGATACGCAGTATTTT. This translates into CATRNDRASTDTQYF.

J is TRBJ1-3 and V is TRBV19; 9 bases align to TRBD1. The CDR3 extends over 14 amino acids. The junction had 6 bases not matched to a gene; V was cut back by 5 bases and J by 7 bases. Germline loops: CDR1 LNHDA, CDR2 SQIVND (reference sequence). The CDR3 nucleotides are TGTGCCAGTAGTTCACAGGGGGCTGTGAACACCATATATTTT. Protein: CASSSQGAVNTIYF.

The sample holds a few counts of this clone. This sequence joins TRBV5-1 and TRBJ2-2, with D perhaps TRBD1 (5 bases). The CDR3 has 15 residues. Germline V CDR1 and CDR2: SGHRS, YFSETQ. Trimming removed 0 bases at V and 2 bases at J, with 8 bases between. CDR3 sequence reads: CASSLAQGNTGELFF. CDR3 nucleotide sequence: TGCGCCAGCAGCTTGGCGCAGGGTAACACCGGGGAGCTGTTTTTT.

This chain connects TRBV7-2 to TRBJ2-1; TRBD2 matches 7 bases. The CDR3 is 15 residues long. Germline trimming cut 3 bases from V and 7 bases from J; bases unmatched to any gene: 9. Germline V gene sequence: CDR1 SGHTA, CDR2 FQGNSA. The CDR3: CASSLDPSGRNEQFF. The CDR3 nucleotides are TGTGCCAGCAGCTTGGACCCTAGCGGTCGGAATGAGCAGTTCTTC. Full variable domain (outside the CDR3, taken from reference TRBV7-2 and TRBJ2-1): GAGVSQSPSNKVTEKGKDVELRCDPISGHTALYWYRQSLGQGLEFLIYFQGNSAPDKSGLPSDRFSAERTGGSVSTLTIQRTQQEDSAVYLCASSLDPSGRNEQFFGPGTRLTVL.

J is TRBJ2-2 and V is TRBV5-6, with 12 nucleotides matching TRBD2. The CDR3 totals 15 residues. Germline assignment: CDR1 SGHDT and CDR2 YYEEEE. Unmatched junction bases numbered 3, after V lost 4 bases and J lost 5 bases. The CDR3 region has the DNA TGTGCCAGCAGCCTCGGACTAGCGGGAACCGGGGAGCTGTTTTTT. Protein sequence: CASSLGLAGTGELFF.

The chain's CDR3 is CASSIRTSGRGSTDTQYF. In DNA, the CDR3 is TGTGCCAGTAGTATTCGGACTAGCGGGAGAGGGAGCACAGATACGCAGTATTTT. This chain connects TRBV19 to TRBJ2-3, with 13 bases aligning to TRBD2. Germline CDR1 LNHDA, CDR2 SQIVND (reference sequence). The CDR3 has 18 residues. V lost 3 bases to trimming and J lost 0 bases; unmatched junction nucleotides: 6.

This chain links TRBV5-4 with TRBJ2-7; TRBD2 agrees at 8 bases. Per the germline V gene, CDR1 is SGHNT and CDR2 is YYREEE (reference sequence). This CDR3 has 15 residues. V shed 0 bases, J shed 9 bases, and the junction held 11 bases outside the gene matches. The CDR3 nucleotides are TGTGCCAGCAGCTTGGCCCTGAGCGGGAGTTCCCGGCAGTACTTC. This gives the protein CASSLALSGSSRQYF.

The chain combines TRBV13 with TRBJ1-2; D ambiguous. Germline lookup yields CDR1 PRHDT and CDR2 FYEKMQ (reference sequence). The CDR3 length is 13 residues. V dropped 3 bases and J dropped 3 bases, with 8 bases sitting between them. The CDR3 DNA is TGTGCCAGCAGCTTTCAAGTCTACTATGGCTACACCTTC. Protein: CASSFQVYYGYTF.

V usage is TRBV5-4 and J usage is TRBJ2-3; D gene ambiguous. V was cut by 2 bases and J by 0 bases, with 13 bases left in between. The germline gives CDR1 SGHNT, CDR2 YYREEE (reference sequence). The CDR3 contains 16 residues. This CDR3 reads CASSFPRGSSTDTQYF. Here the CDR3 DNA reads TGTGCCAGCAGCTTTCCCCGCGGATCTAGCACAGATACGCAGTATTTT. The full variable domain, completed using reference TRBV5-4 and TRBJ2-3, is ETGVTQSPTHLIKTRGQQVTLRCSSQSGHNTVSWYQQALGQGPQFIFQYYREEENGRGNFPPRFSGLQFPNYSSELNVNALELDDSALYLCASSFPRGSSTDTQYFGPGTRLTVL.

The chain uses TRBV5-1 and TRBJ2-7; the D call may be TRBD1 or TRBD2 (9 bases each). The CDR3 contains 15 residues. Germline lookup yields CDR1 SGHRS and CDR2 YFSETQ. With 4 bases removed from V and 4 bases from J, the gap between germline ends came to 18 bases. The CDR3 sequence: CASSPRGGQGYEQYF. In DNA form, the CDR3 reads TGCGCCAGCAGCCCGCGGGGGGGACAGGGATACGAGCAGTACTTC.

The V gene is TRBV4-2, the J gene TRBJ2-5; D is undetermined. Germline assignment: CDR1 LGHNA and CDR2 YNFKEQ. Trimming left V 3 bases short and J 5 bases short, with 1 base between. This CDR3 is built from 10 residues. The CDR3 is CASSQETQYF. The CDR3 nucleotides read TGTGCCAGCAGCCAGGAGACCCAGTACTTC.

The V call is TRBV18, the J call TRBJ2-2; tentative D call: TRBD1 (6 bases). Germline V gene lookup returns CDR1 KGHSH and CDR2 LQKENI. V lost 3 bases and J lost 2, with 13 bases in between. This CDR3 is 16 amino acids long. CDR3 coding DNA: TGTGCCAGCTCACCGGTAGGGACAAGAAACACCGGGGAGCTGTTTTTT. Translation gives CASSPVGTRNTGELFF.

This clone came up once. The genes are TRBV27 and TRBJ1-3; 9 bases match TRBD1. Germline trimming cut 6 bases from V and 8 bases from J; bases unmatched to any gene: 8. Germline V gene data show CDR1 as MNHEY and CDR2 as SMNVEV (reference sequence). The CDR3 runs to 14 residues. CDR3 in amino acids: CASSPGTGRDTIYF. As DNA, the CDR3 is TGTGCCAGCAGCCCCGGGACAGGGAGGGACACCATATATTTT.

The V call is TRBV6-5, the J call TRBJ1-3; D unclear. This CDR3 contains 15 residues. The germline gives CDR1 MNHEY, CDR2 SVGAGI. Trimming cost V 6 bases and J 4 bases, with 16 bases left between them. The CDR3 here is CASRVTAVAGNTIYF. The CDR3, as DNA: TGTGCCAGCAGAGTTACAGCGGTCGCGGGAAACACCATATATTTT.

CDR3 bases: TGTGCCAGCAGCCCGACACGTTCCTACGAGCAGTACTTC. Its protein product is CASSPTRSYEQYF. The chain recombines TRBV11-3 with TRBJ2-7; D remains unclear. The CDR3 totals 13 residues. Trimming left V 5 bases short and J 1 base short, with 9 bases between. Germline V gene data show CDR1 as SGHNT and CDR2 as YENEEA.

CDR3 nucleotide sequence: TGTGCCAGCAGTCTAATTGGCCGCGCTGATGAAGCTTTCTTT. Amino acid sequence: CASSLIGRADEAFF. This sequence joins TRBV2 and TRBJ1-1; D remains ambiguous. The germline CDR1 and CDR2 sequences are SNHLY and FYNNEI. Trimming pared 5 bases from V and 7 bases from J, leaving 17 bases between. CDR3 length: 14 residues. Using reference TRBV2 and TRBJ1-1 for the parts outside the CDR3, the full variable domain is EPEVTQTPSHQVTQMGQEVILRCVPISNHLYFYWYRQILGQKVEFLVSFYNNEISEKSEIFDDQFSVERPDGSNFTLKIRSTKLEDSAMYFCASSLIGRADEAFFGQGTRLTVV.

This clone was detected once. The chain uses TRBV19 and TRBJ2-7, with a tentative D call TRBD2 (8 bases). Trimming took off 0 bases at V and 2 bases at J, with 23 bases between the two ends. The CDR3 runs to 19 residues. Germline CDR1 reads LNHDA; CDR2 reads SQIVND (reference sequence). CDR3 loop: CASSIDRGLGGTSPYEQYF. CDR3 bases: TGTGCCAGTAGTATAGATAGGGGGCTGGGGGGGACTAGTCCCTACGAGCAGTACTTC.

The chain links TRBV7-9 to TRBJ2-3; TRBD2 matches 11 bases. Germline trimming cut 1 base from V and 10 bases from J; bases unmatched to any gene: 7. Germline CDR1 reads SEHNR; CDR2 reads FQNEAQ (reference sequence). The CDR3 loop spans 15 amino acids. This chain's CDR3 is CASSLEASGRRSQYF. CDR3 nucleotides: TGTGCCAGCAGCTTAGAGGCTAGCGGGAGGCGGTCGCAGTATTTT.

This clone has just one count. V gene TRBV19 combines with J gene TRBJ2-7, with 8 bases lining up with TRBD2. V lost 5 bases and J lost 0; bases outside the gene matches: 6. This CDR3 has 15 residues. From germline, CDR1 is LNHDA and CDR2 SQIVND (reference sequence). The CDR3 DNA reads as TGTGCCAGTAGTGATAGCGGGAACCCCTCCTACGAGCAGTACTTC. It translates to CASSDSGNPSYEQYF.